This entry features one TCR beta chain sequence. This sample stems from a study of T-cell memory formation after mild COVID-19. TCRdb ran MiXCR on the 5' RACE reads and lists one entry per CDR3 protein. Among about 160,000 distinct CDR3 sequences listed, 25% to 40% were seen once. Germline V gene data show CDR1 as MNHEY and CDR2 as SVGEGT. CDR3 length: 15 residues. Deletions cut 2 bases from V and 0 bases from J, with 10 bases between. This rearrangement joins TRBV6-2 or TRBV6-3 to TRBJ2-5, with D maybe TRBD1 (6 bases). The clonotype comes from an adult woman who had mild COVID-19 (a few samples of this study predate the infection). Cell type and time point are not known. Material: PBMCs or a T cell subset sorted from them (not recorded which). The CDR3 bases are TGTGCCAGCAGTTACCCAAGGACAGACCAAGAGACCCAGTACTTC. Its protein product is CASSYPRTDQETQYF.